The clone carrying this T cell receptor beta chain has a handful of counts. The record originates from a study of molecular identifiers for immune sequencing clone quantification. TCRdb analysed the PCR reads with MiXCR anew, one entry per CDR3 protein. Of approximately 680,000 distinct CDR3 sequences listed, 25% were seen once; the top ten hold 0.78%. Germline values: CDR1 DFQATT, CDR2 SNEGSKA (reference sequence). V lost 5 bases and J lost 3; bases outside the gene matches: 7. The CDR3 loop spans 13 amino acids. Libraries of naive CD8 T cells were made from about 21,000 to 970,000 sorted cells. They used 10%, 30% or 50% RNA.

Material for sequencing was naive CD8+ T cells from blood, with Jurkat cell RNA spiked in. Subset defined: FACS-sorted CD8+CD4-CCR7+CD45RA+ naive T cells. The chain uses TRBV20-1 and TRBJ2-7; TRBD1 aligns across 7 bases. The clonotype comes from a human donor in good health. Some libraries in this study had Jurkat cell RNA spiked in. For the CDR3, the DNA is TGCAGTGCTCCGGGACAGTTTTACTACGAGCAGTACTTC. Its protein product is CSAPGQFYYEQYF.